These 7 T cell receptor beta chains share one sample of origin, sequenced in a study of beta chain features in type 1 diabetes. Of the isolated RNA, all was reverse transcribed, and so the sequenced material was expressed TCRB transcripts. Some clones are missing from TCRdb's copy, which holds only in-frame ones; the method was immunoSEQ multiplex PCR. This sample has hundreds of thousands of clones, with approximately 28% found just once. The specimen was naive CD4+ T cells from blood. These receptors were obtained from a man in his late teens or twenties in good health.

The rearrangement links TRBV14 to TRBJ2-2, with D hard to call. V was clipped by 0 bases and J by 1 base, with 3 bases between them. Germline-derived CDR1 and CDR2 are SGHDN and FVKESK. The CDR3 covers 14 residues. CDR3 loop: CASSQDWNTGELFF. In nucleotides, the CDR3 is TGTGCCAGCAGCCAAGATTGGAACACCGGGGAGCTGTTTTTT. The full variable domain, in which reference TRBV14 and TRBJ2-2 provide the parts outside the CDR3, is EAGVTQFPSHSVIEKGQTVTLRCDPISGHDNLYWYRRVMGKEIKFLLHFVKESKQDESGMPNNRFLAERTGGTYSTLKVQPAELEDSGVYFCASSQDWNTGELFFGEGSRLTVL.

The chain carries TRBV9 and TRBJ1-2; D is uncertain. The V end was cut by 2 bases, the J end by 2 bases, with 13 bases between. The CDR3 runs 15 residues. Germline V gene lookup returns CDR1 SGDLS and CDR2 YYNGEE. CDR3 sequence reads: CASSVSGGGNYGYTF. The CDR3, as DNA: TGTGCCAGCAGCGTGAGCGGTGGAGGAAACTATGGCTACACCTTC.

The sample holds a few counts of this clone. V gene TRBV28 combines with J gene TRBJ2-7, with 10 bases aligning to TRBD2. V lost 8 bases to trimming and J lost 3 bases; unmatched junction nucleotides: 4. CDR1 and CDR2 from the germline V gene are MDHEN and SYDVKM. The CDR3 consists of 13 residues. The CDR3 DNA follows: TGTGCCAGCCGGACTAGCGGACTCTACGAGCAGTACTTC. Translating it yields CASRTSGLYEQYF.

The J gene is TRBJ1-1, the V gene TRBV29-1, with D possibly being TRBD1 (6 bases). V gave up 6 bases and J gave up 4 bases, with 12 bases separating them. This CDR3 has 12 residues. Germline V CDR1 and CDR2: SQVTM, ANQGSEA. Written as DNA, the CDR3 is TGCAGCGTAATGTCACAGGGCACTGAAGCTTTCTTT. Its protein product is CSVMSQGTEAFF.

The gene calls are TRBV4-1 and TRBJ2-1; perhaps TRBD2 as D (5 bases). There are 16 residues in the CDR3. Germline V gene lookup returns CDR1 MGHRA and CDR2 YSYEKL. V was trimmed by 1 base and J by 7 bases, leaving 17 bases between them. CDR3 residues: CASSQGWGEARNEQFF. In nucleotides, the CDR3 is TGCGCCAGCAGCCAAGGCTGGGGAGAGGCCAGAAATGAGCAGTTCTTC.

This clone was found a few times. This chain connects TRBV29-1 to TRBJ2-3; D is perhaps TRBD1 or TRBD2 (5 bases each). The V gene lost 3 bases and the J gene lost 5 bases, with 12 bases spanning the gap. The CDR3 length is 13 residues. Looked up from germline, CDR1 is SQVTM and CDR2 is ANQGSEA. As DNA, the CDR3 is TGCAGCGTTGAGCCGGGGCTGGGAGATACGCAGTATTTT. Its protein is CSVEPGLGDTQYF.

This clone was detected a few times. This chain connects TRBV29-1 to TRBJ2-5, with D possibly being TRBD1 or TRBD2 (5 bases each). This CDR3 comprises 12 residues. Trimming took off 3 bases at V and 3 bases at J, with 8 bases between the two ends. CDR1 is SQVTM and CDR2 is ANQGSEA in the germline V gene. The CDR3 bases are TGCAGCGTTGACGTGGGGGAAGAGACCCAGTACTTC. It specifies CSVDVGEETQYF.